This section outlines one T cell receptor beta chain sequence together with its context. Its target is unknown. This PCR relied on a set of 60 Vbeta primers and 13 Jbeta primers. Only in-frame clones appear in the TCRdb table, and some are missing; sequencing was by immunoSEQ multiplex PCR. The sample has 150,000 or so clones. V dropped 6 bases and J dropped 0 bases, with 13 bases sitting between them. The CDR3 covers 15 residues. Germline V gene data show CDR1 as MNHNS and CDR2 as SASEGT. This entry belongs to a study of cytomegalovirus exposure and HLA in healthy donors. Whole-study context: Earlier results showed roughly 110 million unique TCR beta sequences derived from approximately 180 million T cells. Overall study results and limits: An apparent linkage of common viral pathogens to several of the most significant clusters emerged in a later analysis. In a later analysis, most CMV-associated TCR beta chains appeared HLA-restricted.

When sampled, the donors appeared nominally healthy, though they likely had unrecorded immune exposures. Specimen: PBMCs. The chain has TRBV6-1 and TRBJ2-3; no firm D call. This sequence originates from a woman aged 45 to 65 in good health and CMV-seronegative. CDR3 coding DNA: TGTGCCAGCAGGATGACATTGTCTAGCACAGATACGCAGTATTTT. Translating gives CASRMTLSSTDTQYF.